What follows are 29 T cell receptor beta chains derived from one specimen sequenced in a study of CD8+ T cells in alopecia areata. Treatment meaning: oral pan-JAK inhibitor, 5-10 mg twice daily. Sequencing used cDNA as its template, made by extracting RNA and reverse transcribing it. TCRdb keeps only in-frame clones here, not all; method: immunoSEQ multiplex PCR. The data contain fewer than 110,000 clones, roughly three fifths of them singletons. The sample was CD8+ T cells sorted from blood, taken at roughly week 55, from a patient treated with tofacitinib. These receptors were obtained from a human donor with alopecia areata.

CDR3 nucleotide sequence: TGTGCCTGGAGTGACAACGGATACGAGCAGTACTTC. It specifies CAWSDNGYEQYF. The chain recombines TRBV30 with TRBJ2-7; D gene unclear. V lost 1 base, J lost 4 bases, and 8 bases lay in between. The CDR3 spans 12 residues. Germline V gene sequence: CDR1 GTSNPN, CDR2 SVGIG (reference sequence).

The chain joins TRBV5-1 to TRBJ2-7, with D maybe TRBD1 (6 bases). The CDR3 sequence is 14 residues long. CDR1 SGHRS and CDR2 YFSETQ come from the germline V gene. Between the trimmed V and J ends, which lost 3 bases and 3 bases, there was a span of 13 bases. CDR3 in DNA: TGCGCCAGCAGCTCCCTCCCACAGGGCTACGAGCAGTACTTC. The encoded protein is CASSSLPQGYEQYF.

The table lists this clone with a few counts. The chain has TRBV5-1 and TRBJ2-4, with D perhaps assigned TRBD1 or TRBD2 (5 bases each). Per the germline V gene, CDR1 is SGHRS and CDR2 is YFSETQ. CDR3 length: 14 amino acids. V lost 7 bases and J 8 bases, leaving 19 bases between the germline ends. The CDR3 reads CASAGGSERDIQYF. CDR3 DNA: TGCGCCAGCGCTGGGGGTTCAGAACGGGACATTCAGTACTTC. Full variable domain (remainder filled in from reference TRBV5-1 and TRBJ2-4): KAGVTQTPRYLIKTRGQQVTLSCSPISGHRSVSWYQQTPGQGLQFLFEYFSETQRNKGNFPGRFSGRQFSNSRSEMNVSTLELGDSALYLCASAGGSERDIQYFGAGTRLSVL.

The V and J genes are TRBV7-9 and TRBJ2-7; D gene unclear. Per the germline V gene, CDR1 is SEHNR and CDR2 is FQNEAQ (reference sequence). The V end lost 3 bases, the J end lost 6 bases, and 12 bases lay between the germline ends. The CDR3 consists of 13 residues. Here the CDR3 reads CASSFSPSREQYF. DNA for the CDR3: TGTGCCAGCAGCTTTTCCCCATCCCGCGAGCAGTACTTC.

A few counts support this clone. This chain links TRBV11-2 with TRBJ2-4, with 12 positions matching TRBD2. From germline, CDR1 is SGHAT and CDR2 FQNNGV. This CDR3 is 16 amino acids long. V gave up 5 bases and J gave up 9 bases; unmatched junction bases: 11. The CDR3 DNA reads as TGTGCCAGCAGCCCCCGGGCTAGCGGGGGGGCCCGCATTCAGTACTTC. This codes for CASSPRASGGARIQYF.

This clone was seen a handful of times. The V call is TRBV4-1, the J call TRBJ2-5, with 7 bases fitting TRBD2. The trim removed 4 bases at V and 2 bases at J, leaving 7 bases unmatched. The germline V gene has CDR1 MGHRA and CDR2 YSYEKL. The CDR3 loop spans 15 amino acids. The CDR3 spells CASSPRSGVQETQYF. In DNA, the CDR3 is TGCGCCAGCAGCCCGAGGAGCGGGGTTCAAGAGACCCAGTACTTC.

This sequence joins TRBV6-5 and TRBJ2-5, with a tentative D call TRBD1 (6 bases). With 8 bases removed from V and 5 bases from J, the gap between germline ends came to 15 bases. The CDR3 spans 13 residues. CDR1 and CDR2 from the germline V gene are MNHEY and SVGAGI. The CDR3 sequence is CASVGGAVETQYF. The CDR3 region has the DNA TGTGCCAGCGTTGGGGGCGCGGTTGAGACCCAGTACTTC.

This clone was counted between two and nine times. The V and J genes are TRBV5-1 and TRBJ2-7; no clear D gene. Germline V gene lookup returns CDR1 SGHRS and CDR2 YFSETQ. The CDR3 loop spans 17 amino acids. V was clipped by 0 bases and J by 7 bases, with 23 bases between them. The CDR3 here is CASSLELAAGPPDEQYF. As DNA, the CDR3 is TGCGCCAGCAGCTTGGAGTTAGCCGCCGGGCCCCCGGATGAGCAGTACTTC.

This chain connects TRBV15 to TRBJ1-2, with D hard to call. The V and J ends lost 0 bases and 7 bases respectively, with 21 bases between them. Germline V gives CDR1 LNHNV, CDR2 YYDKDF (reference sequence). This CDR3 region has 17 residues. CDR3 amino acids: CATSRDLSRPAVGGYTF. The CDR3, as DNA: TGTGCCACCAGCAGAGATCTCAGCAGGCCGGCTGTAGGTGGCTACACCTTC.

The chain uses TRBV4-1 and TRBJ2-5; 10 bases agree with TRBD2. Germline trimming cut 4 bases from V and 1 base from J; bases unmatched to any gene: 9. Germline V lookup: CDR1 MGHRA, CDR2 YSYEKL. The CDR3 is 17 amino acids. This CDR3 is CASSLRASGGPQETQYF. In nucleotides, the CDR3 is TGCGCCAGCAGCCTGCGTGCTAGCGGGGGCCCCCAAGAGACCCAGTACTTC.

This CDR3 reads CAIVDGNNEQFF. DNA for the CDR3: TGTGCCATCGTGGACGGTAACAATGAGCAGTTCTTC. The chain carries TRBV10-3 and TRBJ2-1; D not certain. CDR3 length equals 12 residues. Germline V CDR1 and CDR2: ENHRY, SYGVKD. Trimming left V 8 bases short and J 5 bases short, with 10 bases between.

The sample holds a few counts of this clone. This chain joins TRBV29-1 and TRBJ1-2; D unresolved. This CDR3 has 18 residues. The V gene lost 0 bases and the J gene lost 4 bases, with 24 bases spanning the gap. The germline CDR1 and CDR2 sequences are SQVTM and ANQGSEA. In nucleotides, the CDR3 is TGCAGCGTTGAAGATAGGAGACTGACTATGGAAAATAGCTATGGCTACACCTTC. Translating it yields CSVEDRRLTMENSYGYTF.

This sequence joins TRBV13 and TRBJ2-1; D is possibly TRBD1 (5 bases). This CDR3 has 14 amino acids. Trimming left V 3 bases short and J 5 bases short, with 11 bases between. Germline CDR1 and CDR2: PRHDT and FYEKMQ (reference sequence). CDR3 sequence (DNA): TGTGCCAGCAGCTTCGAGGACAAGGACAATGAGCAGTTCTTC. It specifies CASSFEDKDNEQFF.

This clone turned up a few times. V usage is TRBV27 and J usage is TRBJ2-3; no reliable D call. The CDR3 is 14 residues long. Germline CDR1 and CDR2: MNHEY and SMNVEV (reference sequence). The ends were cut back, 5 bases at V and 6 bases at J, with 15 bases in the middle. CDR3 nucleotide sequence: TGTGCCAGCAGTCAGGTTTCAGTGCGGGATACGCAGTATTTT. Translation: CASSQVSVRDTQYF.

The chain joins TRBV5-1 to TRBJ2-2; TRBD1 matches 7 bases. From germline, CDR1 is SGHRS and CDR2 YFSETQ. The CDR3 has 15 amino acids. V lost 0 bases, J lost 5 bases, and 4 bases stayed unmatched. The CDR3 is CASSLDTGDTGELFF. CDR3 nucleotides: TGCGCCAGCAGCTTGGACACAGGGGATACCGGGGAGCTGTTTTTT.

V usage is TRBV30 and J usage is TRBJ1-5; D is unresolved. V gave up 0 bases and J gave up 5 bases, with 5 bases separating them. Germline loops: CDR1 GTSNPN, CDR2 SVGIG (reference sequence). The CDR3 sequence is 12 residues long. In DNA, the CDR3 is TGTGCCTGGAGTGTTATGGATCAGCCCCAGCATTTT. It codes for CAWSVMDQPQHF.

V gene TRBV27 combines with J gene TRBJ2-5; the D gene is possibly TRBD1 (6 bases). The ends were cut back, 5 bases at V and 2 bases at J, with 12 bases in the middle. CDR1 is MNHEY, CDR2 SMNVEV, per germline (reference sequence). The CDR3 totals 14 residues. CDR3 region: CASSPRTDQETQYF. The DNA for the CDR3 is TGTGCCAGCAGTCCTCGGACAGATCAAGAGACCCAGTACTTC.

The gene calls are TRBV14 and TRBJ2-5, with TRBD1 as a possible D gene (6 bases). CDR3 length equals 14 residues. The V end was cut by 2 bases, the J end by 7 bases, with 14 bases between. The germline gives CDR1 SGHDN, CDR2 FVKESK. The chain's CDR3 is CASSQMTGSRTQYF. The DNA for the CDR3 is TGTGCCAGCAGCCAAATGACAGGCAGCAGGACCCAGTACTTC.

V usage is TRBV29-1 and J usage is TRBJ2-1; the D is unclear. V dropped 2 bases and J dropped 7 bases, with 6 bases sitting between them. Germline assignment: CDR1 SQVTM and CDR2 ANQGSEA. The CDR3 totals 11 residues. The CDR3 DNA sequence: TGCAGCGTTGAAAGGGCTAATGAGCAGTTCTTC. Amino acids: CSVERANEQFF.

The J gene is TRBJ2-7, the V gene TRBV5-1, with 7 bases fitting TRBD1. Germline assignment: CDR1 SGHRS and CDR2 YFSETQ. The V segment lost 5 bases and the J segment 4 bases; nucleotides outside the gene matches: 0. The CDR3 runs to 11 residues. The CDR3 protein is CASRTGYEQYF. The DNA for the CDR3 is TGCGCCAGCAGGACAGGGTACGAGCAGTACTTC.

The chain combines TRBV21-1 with TRBJ1-2; no DNA check was done on the table's D call, TRBD1. TRBV21-1 is designated a pseudogene. This CDR3 has 13 amino acids. The DNA for the CDR3 is TGTGCCAGCACCACGGGGGACAGGGACGGCTACACCTTC. Protein: CASTTGDRDGYTF.

This chain connects TRBV7-9 to TRBJ1-2, with 8 positions matching TRBD1. This CDR3 is built from 14 residues. Per germline, CDR1 SEHNR and CDR2 FQNEAQ (reference sequence). V shed 4 bases, J shed 4 bases, and the junction held 5 bases outside the gene matches. The CDR3 loop reads CASSSTDRAYGYTF. CDR3 DNA: TGTGCCAGCAGCTCAACGGACAGGGCCTATGGCTACACCTTC.

Details on this clone: The junction and the germline gene differ at one end; a read error may be behind it. The chain links TRBV7-9 to TRBJ2-7; D may be TRBD1 (5 bases). CDR1 and CDR2 (germline): SEHNR, FQNEAQ (reference sequence). The length of the CDR3 is 13 residues. For the CDR3, the DNA is TGCGCCAGCAGCCACCCCAGGGCTGGCGAGCAGTACTTC. Residues: CASSHPRAGEQYF.

The chain uses TRBV19 and TRBJ2-7, with 8 positions matching TRBD2. The CDR3 sequence is 13 residues long. Trimming cost V 6 bases and J 4 bases; bases outside gene matches: 5. Germline V gives CDR1 LNHDA, CDR2 SQIVND (reference sequence). The CDR3 region has the DNA TGTGCCAGTAGCGCGGGGGGCTTATACGAGCAGTACTTC. This codes for CASSAGGLYEQYF.

The chain couples TRBV30 to TRBJ2-1; TRBD1 might be the D (5 bases). V shed 5 bases and J shed 5 bases, with 16 bases lying between them. Germline V gene sequence: CDR1 GTSNPN, CDR2 SVGIG (reference sequence). This CDR3 contains 14 residues. CDR3 DNA: TGTGCCTGGGGGGCTTGGGCGGCCAACAATGAGCAGTTCTTC. Translated, it gives CAWGAWAANNEQFF.

The genes are TRBV5-1 and TRBJ2-7; the D is unclear. Deletions cut 0 bases from V and 3 bases from J, with 10 bases between. The CDR3 consists of 14 residues. Germline loops: CDR1 SGHRS, CDR2 YFSETQ. CDR3 loop: CASSLGMESYEQYF. DNA for the CDR3: TGCGCCAGCAGCTTGGGAATGGAGAGCTACGAGCAGTACTTC.

V and J are TRBV7-3 and TRBJ1-2; D is unclear. Looked up from germline, CDR1 is SGHTA and CDR2 is FQGTGA. The CDR3 spans 14 residues. The germline V and J ends were trimmed by 1 base and 4 bases, with 10 bases remaining between them. The CDR3 here is CASSLNVAFYGYTF. In nucleotides, the CDR3 is TGTGCCAGCAGCTTAAACGTGGCTTTCTATGGCTACACCTTC.

This sequence joins TRBV9 and TRBJ2-1, with D possibly being TRBD2 (6 bases). Trimming pared 3 bases from V and 0 bases from J, leaving 7 bases between. Germline-derived CDR1 and CDR2 are SGDLS and YYNGEE. This CDR3 has 14 amino acids. The CDR3 DNA is TGTGCCAGCAGCGCGGGGGACTCCTACAATGAGCAGTTCTTC. Protein sequence: CASSAGDSYNEQFF.

The chain has TRBV2 and TRBJ1-5; the D is unclear. V was shortened by 6 bases and J by 3 bases, with 6 bases between the two germline ends. The germline V gene encodes CDR1 SNHLY and CDR2 FYNNEI. This CDR3 comprises 12 residues. The CDR3 sequence is CASRRANQPQHF. CDR3 DNA: TGTGCCAGCAGGCGGGCCAATCAGCCCCAGCATTTT.